This T cell receptor (beta chain) stems from a study of T cells after yellow fever vaccination. General study results and limits: When the response was secondary, it was weaker but reached its peak faster, day 5 versus 15.

The sample holds a few counts of this clonotype. Its specificity is not known. Per germline, CDR1 GTSNPN and CDR2 SVGIG (reference sequence). The length of the CDR3 is 12 residues. V was cut by 4 bases and J by 3 bases, with 10 bases left in between. As TCR cDNA was made by 5'RACE template switching, a universal primer site and UMIs were added. From the 5' RACE reads, TCRdb called clonotypes with MiXCR, one entry per CDR3 protein. The sample has under 600,000 distinct CDR3 sequences; about 14% are singletons. This rearrangement joins TRBV30 to TRBJ2-7, with D possibly matching TRBD2 (6 bases). The clonotype originates from a man aged 30 to 45 who received the YFV17D yellow fever vaccine. The material sequenced was PBMCs, taken on the day of the yellow fever booster vaccination. The CDR3 protein is CAWTGSGYEQYF. CDR3 DNA: TGTGCCTGGACCGGGAGTGGCTACGAGCAGTACTTC.